The rows below give T cell receptor beta chains drawn from one sample of a study of T cell responses to AZD1222 COVID-19 vaccine. Using immunoSEQ multiplex PCR, the repertoire was profiled, and TCRdb retains in-frame clones only, with some absent. This sample carries 140,000 to 150,000 clones, about 93% of them seen once, and the ten largest clones take about 1.9%. This specimen consisted of peripheral blood, obtained on day 0 of AZD1222 vaccination. Source of these receptors: an adult in good health. Each CDR3 is given without its conserved first and last residue. Fields, in order: V gene, J gene, CDR3 protein.

>TRBV5-1|TRBJ2-5
ASSLAQETQY
>TRBV10-2|TRBJ1-2
ASKDRDREYGYT
>TRBV6-5|TRBJ2-2
ASSPQGAGELF
>TRBV5-1|TRBJ2-7
ASSLLEQSYEQY
>TRBV7-9|TRBJ2-1
ASSPTGTGVLYNEQF
>TRBV5-1|TRBJ1-1
ASSYQTENTEAF
>TRBV18|TRBJ1-2
ASSPGDGYT
>TRBV7-9|TRBJ2-1
ASSTERPNEQF
>TRBV2|TRBJ1-1
ASSRARSILAEAF
>TRBV2|TRBJ1-5
ASSGDRADNQPQH
>TRBV5-1|TRBJ1-1
ASSDRDRVGEAF
>TRBV12-3/TRBV12-4|TRBJ2-1
ASSPFSGFWF
>TRBV5-1|TRBJ1-2
ASSLDTEPYGYT
>TRBV5-4|TRBJ1-6
ASSWGTDIRSPLH
>TRBV7-8|TRBJ1-1
ASSLEGGYTEAF
>TRBV10-2|TRBJ2-5
ASSPGQKSQETQY
>TRBV10-3|TRBJ1-1
AISESLDINTEAF
>TRBV27|TRBJ1-1
ASSLGQKGNTEAF
>TRBV10-3|TRBJ2-1
AISESMAGSYNEQF
>TRBV12-3/TRBV12-4|TRBJ2-1
ASSSKGLIEQF
>TRBV28|TRBJ1-5
ASSFSGGTGGNQPQH
>TRBV4-2|TRBJ2-3
ASSQDRRGPQNTQY
>TRBV10-2|TRBJ1-5
ASSDETGRNQPQH
>TRBV6-1|TRBJ1-2
ASSERGGAGYT
>TRBV2|TRBJ1-1
ASRGNLAQYAGDTEAF
>TRBV7-8|TRBJ2-7
ASSLAQGLYEQY
>TRBV10-2|TRBJ1-6
ASSAGGGSPLH
>TRBV18|TRBJ1-2
ASSPQGQGGHGYT
>TRBV6-7|TRBJ1-2
ASSKRTHSNYGYT
>TRBV25-1|TRBJ2-2
ASSETAFTGELF
>TRBV19|TRBJ2-7
ASSIGGQGVYEQY